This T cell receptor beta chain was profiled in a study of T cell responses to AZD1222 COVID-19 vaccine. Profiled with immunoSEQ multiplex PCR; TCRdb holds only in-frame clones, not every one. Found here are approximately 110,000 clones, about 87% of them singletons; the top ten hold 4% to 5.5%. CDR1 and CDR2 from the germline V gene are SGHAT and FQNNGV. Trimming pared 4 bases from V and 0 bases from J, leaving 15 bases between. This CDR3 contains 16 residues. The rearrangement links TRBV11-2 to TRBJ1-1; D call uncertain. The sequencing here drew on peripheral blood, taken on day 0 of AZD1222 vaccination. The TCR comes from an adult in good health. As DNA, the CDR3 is TGTGCCAGCAGCTCCCTGCATGGAGTCTTGAACACTGAAGCTTTCTTT. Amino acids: CASSSLHGVLNTEAFF.